The 26 T cell receptor beta chains reported below all come from one sample, sequenced in a study of blood T cell repertoires in COVID-19. The assay was immunoSEQ multiplex PCR, and TCRdb's table has in-frame clones only and misses some. The sample includes fewer than 250,000 clones, around nine tenths seen only once; the top ten take about 6%. Sequencing input: peripheral blood. The receptors originated from a man aged 55 to 70 who had recovered from COVID-19.

The chain is built from TRBV18 and TRBJ1-2; TRBD1 might be the D (6 bases). Germline loops: CDR1 KGHSH, CDR2 LQKENI. Trimming cost V 5 bases and J 1 base, with 11 bases left between them. The CDR3 is 14 amino acids. The CDR3 bases are TGTGCCAGCTCAGCGGACAGAAATAACTATGGCTACACCTTC. Translation: CASSADRNNYGYTF. Supplemented by reference TRBV18 and TRBJ1-2, the full variable domain reads NAGVMQNPRHLVRRRGQEARLRCSPMKGHSHVYWYRQLPEEGLKFMVYLQKENIIDESGMPKERFSAEFPKEGPSILRIQQVVRGDSAAYFCASSADRNNYGYTFGSGTRLTVV.

V gene TRBV27 combines with J gene TRBJ2-1, with 11 bases matching TRBD2. V was clipped by 7 bases and J by 2 bases; unmatched bases: 4. This CDR3 has 15 residues. CDR1 is MNHEY and CDR2 is SMNVEV in the germline V gene (reference sequence). The CDR3 DNA sequence: TGTGCCAGCAAACTGACTAGCGGGACCTACAATGAGCAGTTCTTC. It yields the protein CASKLTSGTYNEQFF.

This clone was seen repeatedly, ten times or more. Other DNA sequences from this sample encode an identical CDR3 as well. The rearrangement links TRBV10-3 to TRBJ1-5; tentatively, D is TRBD1 (5 bases). V lost 0 bases to trimming and J lost 2 bases, with 8 bases between them. Germline V gene lookup returns CDR1 ENHRY and CDR2 SYGVKD. This CDR3 contains 15 residues. CDR3 in amino acids: CAISESGQGNQPQHF. Written as DNA, the CDR3 is TGTGCCATCAGTGAGTCGGGGCAGGGCAATCAGCCCCAGCATTTT.

V gene TRBV19 combines with J gene TRBJ1-2, with TRBD1 matching over 7 bases. CDR3 length: 13 residues. V lost 6 bases and J lost 7; bases outside the gene matches: 8. Per the germline V gene, CDR1 is LNHDA and CDR2 is SQIVND (reference sequence). The CDR3 region is CASSPTGWSGYTF. DNA of the CDR3: TGTGCCAGTAGCCCGACAGGGTGGAGTGGCTACACCTTC.

The chain uses TRBV28 and TRBJ2-7, with 8 nucleotides matching TRBD2. The trim removed 3 bases at V and 2 bases at J, leaving 3 bases unmatched. The CDR3 sequence is 14 residues long. Germline CDR1 and CDR2: MDHEN and SYDVKM. CDR3 loop: CASSLTSEAYEQYF. CDR3 nucleotide sequence: TGTGCCAGCAGTTTGACTAGCGAGGCCTACGAGCAGTACTTC.

The V gene is TRBV13, the J gene TRBJ2-1; D may be TRBD1 (6 bases). The V gene's germline CDR1 is PRHDT and CDR2 FYEKMQ (reference sequence). This CDR3 has 16 residues. V lost 4 bases and J 8 bases, leaving 21 bases between the germline ends. The DNA for the CDR3 is TGTGCCAGCAGCTCCGGAATACAGGGAGCTCAATATGAGCAGTTCTTC. Protein sequence: CASSSGIQGAQYEQFF.

The V and J genes are TRBV6-4 and TRBJ2-1, with 9 positions matching TRBD2. V trimming: 4 bases; J trimming: 6 bases; junction bases outside the gene matches: 7. Germline V gene data show CDR1 as MRHNA and CDR2 as SNTAGT. The CDR3 runs to 15 residues. CDR3 nucleotides: TGTGCCAGCAGTGTTTTGGCGGGGGGGCCCAATGAGCAGTTCTTC. This translates into CASSVLAGGPNEQFF.

The chain uses TRBV29-1 and TRBJ2-3, with 13 nucleotides matching TRBD2. CDR1 and CDR2 (germline): SQVTM, ANQGSEA. The CDR3 sequence is 16 residues long. With V trimmed by 4 bases and J by 2 bases, 6 bases remained unmatched. CDR3 sequence: CSVGRLAGGLTDTQYF. The CDR3 DNA follows: TGCAGCGTTGGTCGACTAGCGGGAGGCCTCACAGATACGCAGTATTTT.

This chain joins TRBV20-1 and TRBJ2-1; 10 bases agree with TRBD2. Trimming took 3 bases from V and 4 from J; bases not matched to a gene: 9. This CDR3 comprises 16 residues. The germline V gene encodes CDR1 DFQATT and CDR2 SNEGSKA (reference sequence). The DNA of the CDR3 is TGCAGTGCTAGTCGGCTAGCGGGGGCCCATTACAATGAGCAGTTCTTC. Translated, it gives CSASRLAGAHYNEQFF.

This clone has only one observation. The chain recombines TRBV6-5 with TRBJ1-3; D may be TRBD1 (5 bases). Deletions cut 0 bases from V and 0 bases from J, with 9 bases between. CDR1 and CDR2 (germline): MNHEY, SVGAGI. The CDR3 totals 16 residues. The CDR3 nucleotides are TGTGCCAGCAGTTACTCCCGACAGAGCTCTGGAAACACCATATATTTT. Residues: CASSYSRQSSGNTIYF.

The chain combines TRBV19 with TRBJ1-5, with a weak D call TRBD1 (5 bases). Per germline, CDR1 LNHDA and CDR2 SQIVND (reference sequence). V lost 4 bases to trimming and J lost 3 bases, with 10 bases between them. There are 14 residues in the CDR3. CDR3 in DNA: TGTGCCAGTAGTAGGGGGGGAGCCAATCAGCCCCAGCATTTT. Translation: CASSRGGANQPQHF.

The chain is built from TRBV25-1 and TRBJ2-2; D is undetermined. Germline V gene lookup returns CDR1 MGHDK and CDR2 SYGVNS. This CDR3 has 13 residues. V gave up 6 bases and J gave up 2 bases, with 7 bases separating them. CDR3 coding DNA: TGTGCCAGCAGCCTATTTAACACCGGGGAGCTGTTTTTT. Translation: CASSLFNTGELFF. Based on the CDR3 plus reference TRBV25-1 and TRBJ2-2, the full variable domain is EADIYQTPRYLVIGTGKKITLECSQTMGHDKMYWYQQDPGMELHLIHYSYGVNSTEKGDLSSESTVSRIRTEHFPLTLESARPSHTSQYLCASSLFNTGELFFGEGSRLTVL.

This clone was found once. The chain has TRBV25-1 and TRBJ2-2, with D perhaps matching TRBD2 (6 bases). The CDR3 has 16 amino acids. V was shortened by 6 bases and J by 1 base, with 15 bases between the two germline ends. Germline V gene lookup returns CDR1 MGHDK and CDR2 SYGVNS. The CDR3 sequence: CASSYSSGLNTGELFF. The CDR3 DNA follows: TGTGCCAGCAGCTACTCCAGCGGGCTGAACACCGGGGAGCTGTTTTTT.

The chain combines TRBV5-1 with TRBJ2-2, with D possibly matching TRBD1 (7 bases). This CDR3 spans 15 amino acids. Trimming cost V 3 bases and J 6 bases, with 15 bases left between them. CDR1 and CDR2 (germline): SGHRS, YFSETQ. The CDR3 DNA reads as TGCGCCAGCAGCTCCCGGACAGGAGGGTCCGGGGAGCTGTTTTTT. It is translated as CASSSRTGGSGELFF.

The chain recombines TRBV5-1 with TRBJ1-3, with D possibly being TRBD1 (5 bases). The CDR3 loop spans 15 amino acids. Germline V gene lookup returns CDR1 SGHRS and CDR2 YFSETQ. V gave up 0 bases and J gave up 4 bases, with 11 bases separating them. The CDR3 reads CASSLEGQRGNTIYF. Written as DNA, the CDR3 is TGCGCCAGCAGCTTGGAGGGGCAAAGGGGAAACACCATATATTTT.

V is TRBV28 and J is TRBJ1-2; D is unresolved. CDR3 length equals 12 residues. With 8 bases removed from V and 2 bases from J, the gap between germline ends came to 9 bases. From germline, CDR1 is MDHEN and CDR2 SYDVKM. CDR3 sequence (DNA): TGTGCCAGCTTTGGGCTGAACTATGGCTACACCTTC. Translation gives CASFGLNYGYTF.

This CDR3 is CASSLGQTTTNEKLFF. For the CDR3, the DNA is TGTGCCAGCAGCTTGGGACAGACGACAACTAATGAAAAACTGTTTTTT. V usage is TRBV5-5 and J usage is TRBJ1-4; D perhaps matches TRBD1 (5 bases). In germline, CDR1 is SGHKS, CDR2 YYEKEE (reference sequence). The CDR3 is 16 amino acids. V gave up 0 bases and J gave up 0 bases, with 9 bases separating them.

The V call is TRBV6-5, the J call TRBJ2-7, with D perhaps matching TRBD1 (5 bases). Germline-derived CDR1 and CDR2 are MNHEY and SVGAGI. Trimming took 7 bases from V and 2 from J, leaving 18 bases between them. The length of the CDR3 is 15 residues. The CDR3 sequence: CASTARQTQAYEQYF. The CDR3 bases are TGTGCCAGCACGGCAAGGCAGACACAGGCCTACGAGCAGTACTTC.

This chain joins TRBV4-2 and TRBJ2-2; D unresolved. The CDR3 contains 16 residues. In germline, CDR1 is LGHNA, CDR2 YNFKEQ. Trimming took 0 bases from V and 2 from J, leaving 10 bases between them. As DNA, the CDR3 is TGTGCCAGCAGCCAAGATGGCCAGGTTAACACCGGGGAGCTGTTTTTT. This gives the protein CASSQDGQVNTGELFF.

This chain links TRBV5-6 with TRBJ2-3; TRBD1 matches 8 bases. This CDR3 has 15 amino acids. The germline V gene encodes CDR1 SGHDT and CDR2 YYEEEE. V gave up 2 bases and J gave up 0 bases; unmatched junction bases: 2. CDR3 sequence reads: CASSFGQGSTDTQYF. As DNA, the CDR3 is TGTGCCAGCAGCTTCGGACAGGGAAGCACAGATACGCAGTATTTT.

The chain uses TRBV5-1 and TRBJ2-1; 13 bases match TRBD2. V dropped 7 bases and J dropped 2; count of bases not matched to a gene: 9. This CDR3 spans 17 amino acids. Germline V gene lookup returns CDR1 SGHRS and CDR2 YFSETQ. The CDR3: CASGPRTSGRTYNEQFF. The CDR3 region has the DNA TGCGCCAGCGGGCCTCGGACTAGCGGGAGAACCTACAATGAGCAGTTCTTC.

The V call is TRBV18, the J call TRBJ1-5; D uncertain. CDR1 is KGHSH, CDR2 LQKENI, per germline. V was pared by 3 bases and J by 10 bases, with 13 bases between. This CDR3 contains 13 residues. CDR3 residues: CASSPGGERPQHF. The DNA of the CDR3 is TGTGCCAGCTCACCCGGAGGCGAGCGACCCCAGCATTTT.

This chain joins TRBV5-6 and TRBJ1-2; unclear D gene. Germline CDR1 reads SGHDT; CDR2 reads YYEEEE. This CDR3 region has 16 residues. Trimming removed 0 bases from V and 6 bases from J, with 18 bases in between. The DNA for the CDR3 is TGTGCCAGCAGCTTGGCCGTCAACAGATCTCCGAATGGCTACACCTTC. As protein: CASSLAVNRSPNGYTF.

The rearrangement uses TRBV5-1 and TRBJ2-2; 13 bases align to TRBD2. Trimming took 4 bases from V and 5 from J; bases not matched to a gene: 5. This CDR3 comprises 16 residues. CDR1 is SGHRS and CDR2 is YFSETQ in the germline V gene. CDR3 coding DNA: TGCGCCAGCAGCCCCACGACTAGCGGGAGGACCGGGGAGCTGTTTTTT. This translates into CASSPTTSGRTGELFF.

A single count supports this clone. J is TRBJ2-7 and V is TRBV30; D is uncertain. V gave up 3 bases and J gave up 3 bases, with 12 bases separating them. The CDR3 consists of 13 residues. CDR1 is GTSNPN and CDR2 is SVGIG in the germline V gene (reference sequence). The CDR3 coding sequence is TGTGCCTGGAGGAGGAGAACTAACTACGAGCAGTACTTC. Translation gives CAWRRRTNYEQYF.

The V call is TRBV29-1, the J call TRBJ2-7; possibly TRBD1 for D (6 bases). Germline-derived CDR1 and CDR2 are SQVTM and ANQGSEA. The V gene lost 4 bases and the J gene lost 3 bases, with 19 bases spanning the gap. The CDR3 loop spans 15 amino acids. Here the CDR3 reads CSVAFQGLAHYEQYF. CDR3 DNA: TGCAGCGTTGCTTTTCAGGGGCTAGCTCACTACGAGCAGTACTTC.